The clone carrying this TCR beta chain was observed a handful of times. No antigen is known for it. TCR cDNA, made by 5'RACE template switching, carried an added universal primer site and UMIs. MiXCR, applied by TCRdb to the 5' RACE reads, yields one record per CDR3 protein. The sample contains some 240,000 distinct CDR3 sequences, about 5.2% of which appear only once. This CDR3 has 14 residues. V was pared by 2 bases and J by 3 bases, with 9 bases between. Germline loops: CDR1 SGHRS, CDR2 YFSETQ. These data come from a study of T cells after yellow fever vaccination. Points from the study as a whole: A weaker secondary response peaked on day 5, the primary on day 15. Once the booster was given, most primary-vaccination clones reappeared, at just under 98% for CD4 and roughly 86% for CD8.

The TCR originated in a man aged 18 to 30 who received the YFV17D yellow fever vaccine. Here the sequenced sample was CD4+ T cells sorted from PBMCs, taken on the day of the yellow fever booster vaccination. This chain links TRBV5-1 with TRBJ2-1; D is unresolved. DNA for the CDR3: TGCGCCAGCAGCTTACAAGCGAGCTACAATGAGCAGTTCTTC. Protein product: CASSLQASYNEQFF.